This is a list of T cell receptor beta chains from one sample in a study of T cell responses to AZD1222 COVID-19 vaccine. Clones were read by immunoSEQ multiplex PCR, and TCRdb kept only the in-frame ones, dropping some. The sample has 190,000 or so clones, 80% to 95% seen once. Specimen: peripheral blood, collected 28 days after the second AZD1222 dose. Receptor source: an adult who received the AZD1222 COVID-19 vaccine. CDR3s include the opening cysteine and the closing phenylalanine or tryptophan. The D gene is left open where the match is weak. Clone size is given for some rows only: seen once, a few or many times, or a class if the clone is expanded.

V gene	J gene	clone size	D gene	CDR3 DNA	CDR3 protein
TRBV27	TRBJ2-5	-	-	TGTGCCAGCAGTCCATGGGTGCCACAAGAGACCCAGTACTTC	CASSPWVPQETQYF
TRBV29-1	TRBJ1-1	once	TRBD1	TGCAGCGTATCACAGGGGAAGAACACTGAAGCTTTCTTT	CSVSQGKNTEAFF
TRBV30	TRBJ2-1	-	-	TGTGCCTGGAGTGCAGGGACACTGAGGGAGCAGTTCTTC	CAWSAGTLREQFF
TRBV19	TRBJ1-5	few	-	TGTGCCAGTAGTAAAGCCTTACGGGCCTATAGAAATCAGCCCCAGCATTTT	CASSKALRAYRNQPQHF
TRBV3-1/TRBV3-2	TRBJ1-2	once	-	TGTGCCAGCAGCCAAGCTTTAAACTATGGCTACACCTTC	CASSQALNYGYTF
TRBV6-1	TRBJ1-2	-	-	TGTGCCAGCAGTGAAGGGATGGGAGGGACCTATGGCTACACCTTC	CASSEGMGGTYGYTF
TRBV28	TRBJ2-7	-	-	TGTGCCAGCAGTTTACCCCGGGGAGTTACCGAGCAGTACTTC	CASSLPRGVTEQYF
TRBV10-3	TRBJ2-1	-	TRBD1	TGTGCCATCAGTGAGGGGGGACAGGGGGCCTACAATGAGCAGTTCTTC	CAISEGGQGAYNEQFF
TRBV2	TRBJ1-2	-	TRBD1	TGTGCCAGCAGTGAGGACAGGCGAGGCTACACCTTC	CASSEDRRGYTF
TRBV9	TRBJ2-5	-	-	TGTGCCAGCAGCGTAGCTACTGGAGGGGCATACCAAGAGACCCAGTACTTC	CASSVATGGAYQETQYF
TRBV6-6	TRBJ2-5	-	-	TGTGCCAGCAGCTCAAGACAGGATTTAAAAGAGACCCAGTACTTC	CASSSRQDLKETQYF
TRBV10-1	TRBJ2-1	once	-	TGCGCCAGCAGTGCTGGGCCTTTACTCTACAATGAGCAGTTCTTC	CASSAGPLLYNEQFF
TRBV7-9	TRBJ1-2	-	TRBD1	TGTGCCAGCAGCCTGGACAGGGTGGTCGGTGGCTACACCTTC	CASSLDRVVGGYTF
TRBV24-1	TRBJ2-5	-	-	TGTGCCACCAGTGAATCCGGGAGAGAGACCCAGTACTTC	CATSESGRETQYF
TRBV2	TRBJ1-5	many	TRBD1	TGTGCCAGCAGAGTAGACAGGGTGAACAATCAGCCCCAGCATTTT	CASRVDRVNNQPQHF
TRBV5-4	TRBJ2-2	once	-	TGTGCCAGCAGCCCTATGGGGCGGGCAAACACCGGGGAGCTGTTTTTT	CASSPMGRANTGELFF
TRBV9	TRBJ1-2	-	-	TGTGCCAGCAGCCGGAGTCCTCCAGGTGGCTACACCTTC	CASSRSPPGGYTF
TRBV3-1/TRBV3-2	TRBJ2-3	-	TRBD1	TGTGCCAGCAGCCTAGGGACAGTCTCTAGCACAGATACGCAGTATTTT	CASSLGTVSSTDTQYF
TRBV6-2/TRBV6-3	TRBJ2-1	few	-	TGTGCCAGCAGTTACGGGGAATCGGCCTACAATGAGCAGTTCTTC	CASSYGESAYNEQFF
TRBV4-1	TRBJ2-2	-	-	TGCGCCAGCAGTCCCTACGGCACCGGGGAGCTGTTTTTT	CASSPYGTGELFF
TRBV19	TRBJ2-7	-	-	TGTGCCAGTAGTATGGGATGGGGCCCCGGGGCCTACGAGCAGTACTTC	CASSMGWGPGAYEQYF
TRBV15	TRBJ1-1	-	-	TGTGCCACCAGCAGAATTACGGGGTCGAACACTGAAGCTTTCTTT	CATSRITGSNTEAFF
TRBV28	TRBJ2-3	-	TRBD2	TGTGCCAGCAGTTTTGGGGGGGTGGTTGCAGATACGCAGTATTTT	CASSFGGVVADTQYF
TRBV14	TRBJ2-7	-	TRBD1	TGTGCCAGCAGCCAACTTCAGGGGGCCTCCCCCTACGAGCAGTACTTC	CASSQLQGASPYEQYF
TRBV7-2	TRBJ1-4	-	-	TGTGCCAGCAGCCAGTGGGGTCGGGAAAAACTGTTTTTT	CASSQWGREKLFF
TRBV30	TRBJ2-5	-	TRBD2	TGTGCCTGGAGGGGGGGTTGGGCTAGCGGAGGGGAGACCCAGTACTTC	CAWRGGWASGGETQYF
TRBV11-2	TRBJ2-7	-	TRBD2	TGTGCCAGCAGCACCGGGACTAGCGCCTACGAGCAGTACTTC	CASSTGTSAYEQYF
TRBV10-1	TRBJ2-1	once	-	TGCGCCAGCAGTGGTGGTTGGGCGAGGAATGAGCAGTTCTTC	CASSGGWARNEQFF
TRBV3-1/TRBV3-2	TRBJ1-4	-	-	TGTGCCAGCAGCTTTCAGGGTGGTGATGAAAAACTGTTTTTT	CASSFQGGDEKLFF
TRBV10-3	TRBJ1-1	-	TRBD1	TGTGCCACTACGACAGGGAGCCCGAGGGGGAACACTGAAGCTTTCTTT	CATTTGSPRGNTEAFF
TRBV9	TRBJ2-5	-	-	TGTGCCAGCAGCGTAGGCATGGGGACCCAAGAGACCCAGTACTTC	CASSVGMGTQETQYF
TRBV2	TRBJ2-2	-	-	TGTGCCAGCAACTACCGGAGAAACACCGGGGAGCTGTTTTTT	CASNYRRNTGELFF
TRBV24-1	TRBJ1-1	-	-	TGTGCCACCAGTGATCCCCGGGACGGGAACACTGAAGCTTTCTTT	CATSDPRDGNTEAFF
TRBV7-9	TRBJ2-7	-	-	TGTGCCAGCAGCCTACCAGGACGGGAGCAGTACTTC	CASSLPGREQYF
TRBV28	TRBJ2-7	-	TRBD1	TGTGCCAGCAGAGGACAGGGTAACAAATACGAGCAGTACTTC	CASRGQGNKYEQYF
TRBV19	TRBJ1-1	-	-	TGTGCCAGTAGTACCCCACGAGCTGAAGCTTTCTTT	CASSTPRAEAFF
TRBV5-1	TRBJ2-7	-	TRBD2	TGCGCCAGCAGCTTGGGATTAGCGGGGCACAACCCTTGGCAGTACTTC	CASSLGLAGHNPWQYF
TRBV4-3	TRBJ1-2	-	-	TGCGCCAGCAGCCAAGACAACTATGGCTACACCTTC	CASSQDNYGYTF
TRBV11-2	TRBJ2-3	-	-	TGTGCCAGCAGCCCCTCCGCTGAGACGCAGTATTTT	CASSPSAETQYF
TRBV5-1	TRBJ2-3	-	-	TGCGCCAGCAGCTTGGCCTCTCGCGGTACTAGCACAGATACGCAGTATTTT	CASSLASRGTSTDTQYF
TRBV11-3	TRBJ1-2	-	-	TGTGCCAGCAGCCCGTCCGGGGAGGGGAGCTATGGCTACACCTTC	CASSPSGEGSYGYTF
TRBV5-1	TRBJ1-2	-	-	TGCGCCAGCAGCCCGCATAGGGGGTTTCATGGCTACACCTTC	CASSPHRGFHGYTF
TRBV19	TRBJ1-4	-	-	TGTGCCAGTAGTATAATAGCAGGGAACGAGAAAAAACTGTTTTTT	CASSIIAGNEKKLFF
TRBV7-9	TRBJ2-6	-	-	TGTGCCAGCAGCTTAGGGGGGAGCTCTGGGGCCAACGTCCTGACTTTC	CASSLGGSSGANVLTF
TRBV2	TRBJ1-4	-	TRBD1	TGTGCCAGCAGTGTAGGGACAGTCAAGCTGTTTTTT	CASSVGTVKLFF
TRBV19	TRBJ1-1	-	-	TGTGCCAGTCGTTATTTCACGAACACTGAAGCTTTCTTT	CASRYFTNTEAFF
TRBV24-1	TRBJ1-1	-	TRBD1	TGTGCCACCAACGGGGACAGGGCGACTGAAGCTTTCTTT	CATNGDRATEAFF
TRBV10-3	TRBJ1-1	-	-	TGTGCCATCAGTGAGTCAGGACCTACCAACACTGAAGCTTTCTTT	CAISESGPTNTEAFF
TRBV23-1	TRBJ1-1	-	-	TGCGCCAGCAGTCAGCTACAGGAGATGAACACTGAAGCTTTCTTT	CASSQLQEMNTEAFF
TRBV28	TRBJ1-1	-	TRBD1	TGTGCCAGCAGCCGACAGGGCTCCCTTAGTCAGAACACTGAAGCTTTCTTT	CASSRQGSLSQNTEAFF
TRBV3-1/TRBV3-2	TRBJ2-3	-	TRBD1	TGTGCCAGCAGCCAAGTACAGGGGAAAGATACGCAGTATTTT	CASSQVQGKDTQYF